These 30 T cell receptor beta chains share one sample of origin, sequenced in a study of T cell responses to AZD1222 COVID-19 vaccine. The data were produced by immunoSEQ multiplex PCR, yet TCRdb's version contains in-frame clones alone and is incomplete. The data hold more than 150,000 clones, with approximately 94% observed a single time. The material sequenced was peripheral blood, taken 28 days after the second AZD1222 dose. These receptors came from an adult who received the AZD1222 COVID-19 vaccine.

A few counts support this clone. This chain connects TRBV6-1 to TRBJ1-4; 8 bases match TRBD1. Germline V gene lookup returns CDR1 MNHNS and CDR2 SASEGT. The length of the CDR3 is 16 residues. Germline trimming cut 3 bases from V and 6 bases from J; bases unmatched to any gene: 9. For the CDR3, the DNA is TGTGCCAGCAGTGACGAACTCAGGGGGCTTGATGAAAAACTGTTTTTT. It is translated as CASSDELRGLDEKLFF.

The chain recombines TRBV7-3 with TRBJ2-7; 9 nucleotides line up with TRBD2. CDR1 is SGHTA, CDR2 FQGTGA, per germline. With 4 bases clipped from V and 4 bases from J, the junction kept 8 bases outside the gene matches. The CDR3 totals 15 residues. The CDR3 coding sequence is TGTGCCAGCAGCTCGGGGGGTAGCGGGAGTTACGAGCAGTACTTC. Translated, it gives CASSSGGSGSYEQYF.

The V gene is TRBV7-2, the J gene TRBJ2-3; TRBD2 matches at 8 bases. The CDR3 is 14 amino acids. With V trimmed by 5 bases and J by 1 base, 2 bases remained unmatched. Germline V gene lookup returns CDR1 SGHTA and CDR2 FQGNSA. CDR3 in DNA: TGTGCCAGCAGCATGACTAGCGGCACAGATACGCAGTATTTT. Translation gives CASSMTSGTDTQYF.

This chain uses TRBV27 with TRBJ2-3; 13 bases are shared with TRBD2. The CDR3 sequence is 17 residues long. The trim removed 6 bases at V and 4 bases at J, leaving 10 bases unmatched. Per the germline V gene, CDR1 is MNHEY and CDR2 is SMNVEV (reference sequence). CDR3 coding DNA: TGTGCCAGCAGCCCGCGAGATGGACTAGCGGGGGCAGATACGCAGTATTTT. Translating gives CASSPRDGLAGADTQYF.

The CDR3 DNA reads as TGTGCCAGCAGCTTAAGGAGTTGGGGGGCCTCTGGAAACACCATATATTTT. Residues: CASSLRSWGASGNTIYF. The J gene is TRBJ1-3, the V gene TRBV7-2; weak D call: TRBD1 (6 bases). Germline CDR1 reads SGHTA; CDR2 reads FQGNSA. This CDR3 contains 17 residues. Trimming removed 2 bases from V and 0 bases from J, with 14 bases in between.

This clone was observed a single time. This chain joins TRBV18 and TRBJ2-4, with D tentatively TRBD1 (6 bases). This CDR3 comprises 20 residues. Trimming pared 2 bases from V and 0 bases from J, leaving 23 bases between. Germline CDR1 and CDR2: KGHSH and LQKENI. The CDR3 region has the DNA TGTGCCAGCTCACCATCGCAGGGGCGAACATCAGTATTAGCCAAAAACATTCAGTACTTC. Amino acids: CASSPSQGRTSVLAKNIQYF.

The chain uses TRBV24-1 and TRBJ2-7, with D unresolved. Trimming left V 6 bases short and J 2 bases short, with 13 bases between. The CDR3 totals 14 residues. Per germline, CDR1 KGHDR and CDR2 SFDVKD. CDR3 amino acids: CATSSHLNPYEQYF. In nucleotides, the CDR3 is TGTGCCACCAGTTCTCATCTAAACCCCTACGAGCAGTACTTC.

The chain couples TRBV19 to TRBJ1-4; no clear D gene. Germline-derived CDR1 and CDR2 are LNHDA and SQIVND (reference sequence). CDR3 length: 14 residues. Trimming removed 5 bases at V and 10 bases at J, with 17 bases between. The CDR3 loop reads CASSEGYRAGKLFF. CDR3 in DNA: TGTGCCAGTAGTGAAGGGTACCGAGCTGGAAAACTGTTTTTT.

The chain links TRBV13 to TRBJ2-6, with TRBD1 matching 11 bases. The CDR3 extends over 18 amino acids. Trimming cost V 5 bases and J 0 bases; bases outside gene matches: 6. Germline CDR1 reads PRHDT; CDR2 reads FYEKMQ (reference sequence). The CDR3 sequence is CASSRPGTGGSGANVLTF. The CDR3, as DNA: TGTGCCAGCAGCAGGCCCGGGACAGGGGGCTCTGGGGCCAACGTCCTGACTTTC.

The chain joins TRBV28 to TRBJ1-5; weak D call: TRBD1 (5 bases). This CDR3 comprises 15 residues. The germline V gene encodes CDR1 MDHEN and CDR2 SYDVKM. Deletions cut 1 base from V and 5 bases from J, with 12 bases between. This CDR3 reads CASSLYTGSYQPQHF. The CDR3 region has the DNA TGTGCCAGCAGTTTATATACAGGATCGTATCAGCCCCAGCATTTT.

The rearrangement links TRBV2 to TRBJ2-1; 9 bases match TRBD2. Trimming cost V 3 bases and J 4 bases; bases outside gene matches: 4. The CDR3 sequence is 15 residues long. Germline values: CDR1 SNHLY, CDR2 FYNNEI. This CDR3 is CASSDGLAGYNEQFF. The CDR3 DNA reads TGTGCCAGCAGTGATGGGCTAGCGGGGTACAATGAGCAGTTCTTC.

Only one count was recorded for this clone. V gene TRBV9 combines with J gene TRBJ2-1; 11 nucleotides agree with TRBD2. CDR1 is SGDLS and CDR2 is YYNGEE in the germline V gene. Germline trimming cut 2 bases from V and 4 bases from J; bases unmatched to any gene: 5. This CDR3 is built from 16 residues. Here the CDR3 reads CASSVGGTSGYNEQFF. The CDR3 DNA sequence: TGTGCCAGCAGCGTTGGGGGGACTAGCGGTTACAATGAGCAGTTCTTC.

Here the CDR3 reads CASSSAGTGDEKLFF. The CDR3 DNA follows: TGCGCCAGCAGCTCAGCCGGGACAGGGGATGAAAAACTGTTTTTT. The chain couples TRBV5-1 to TRBJ1-4, with 10 bases matching TRBD1. V gave up 3 bases and J gave up 6 bases; unmatched junction bases: 5. The CDR3 covers 15 residues. The germline gives CDR1 SGHRS, CDR2 YFSETQ.

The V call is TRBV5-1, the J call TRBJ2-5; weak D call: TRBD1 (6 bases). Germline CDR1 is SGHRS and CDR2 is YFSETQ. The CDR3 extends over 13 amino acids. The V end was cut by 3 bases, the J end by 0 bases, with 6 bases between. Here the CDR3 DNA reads TGCGCCAGCAGCTGGGGGCACCAAGAGACCCAGTACTTC. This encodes CASSWGHQETQYF.

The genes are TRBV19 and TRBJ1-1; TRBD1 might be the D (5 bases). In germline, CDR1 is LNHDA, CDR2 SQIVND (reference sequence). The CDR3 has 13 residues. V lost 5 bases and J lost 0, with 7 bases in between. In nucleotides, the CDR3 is TGTGCCAGTAGTTGGGGGGTGAACACTGAAGCTTTCTTT. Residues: CASSWGVNTEAFF.

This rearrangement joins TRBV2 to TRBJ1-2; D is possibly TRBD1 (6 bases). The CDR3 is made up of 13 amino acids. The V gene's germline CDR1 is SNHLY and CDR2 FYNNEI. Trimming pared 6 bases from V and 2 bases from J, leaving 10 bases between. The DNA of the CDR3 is TGTGCCAGCAGATTGGACAGCAACTATGGCTACACCTTC. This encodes CASRLDSNYGYTF.

In DNA form, the CDR3 reads TGTGCCAGCAGGACGGGCCAGACGAACACTGAAGCTTTCTTT. Its protein is CASRTGQTNTEAFF. The chain uses TRBV2 and TRBJ1-1; D call uncertain. Deletions cut 6 bases from V and 1 base from J, with 12 bases between. Germline V CDR1 and CDR2: SNHLY, FYNNEI. The CDR3 sequence is 14 residues long.

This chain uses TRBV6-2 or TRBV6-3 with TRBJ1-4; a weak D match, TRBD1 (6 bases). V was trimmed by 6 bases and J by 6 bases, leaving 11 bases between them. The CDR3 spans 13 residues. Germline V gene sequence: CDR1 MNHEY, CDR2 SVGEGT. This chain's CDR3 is CASSRQVDEKLFF. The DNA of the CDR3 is TGTGCCAGCAGCCGACAGGTTGATGAAAAACTGTTTTTT.

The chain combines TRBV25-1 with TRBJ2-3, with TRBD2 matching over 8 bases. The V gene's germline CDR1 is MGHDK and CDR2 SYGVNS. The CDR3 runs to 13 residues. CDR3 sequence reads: CASGGPSTDTQYF. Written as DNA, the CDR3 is TGTGCTTCGGGGGGGCCGAGCACAGATACGCAGTATTTT.

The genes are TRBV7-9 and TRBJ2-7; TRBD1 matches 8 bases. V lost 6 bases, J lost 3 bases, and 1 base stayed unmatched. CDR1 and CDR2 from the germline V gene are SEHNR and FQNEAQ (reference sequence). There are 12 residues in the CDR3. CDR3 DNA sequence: TGTGCCAGCAGGACAGGGGACTACGAGCAGTACTTC. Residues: CASRTGDYEQYF.

The CDR3 coding sequence is TGTGCCAGCAGCTTAAGAAAAGCAGGACAAGAGACCCAGTACTTC. Amino acid sequence: CASSLRKAGQETQYF. The chain joins TRBV7-3 to TRBJ2-5, with D uncertain. Germline V gene data show CDR1 as SGHTA and CDR2 as FQGTGA. V lost 1 base to trimming and J lost 2 bases, with 11 bases between them. The CDR3 extends over 15 amino acids.

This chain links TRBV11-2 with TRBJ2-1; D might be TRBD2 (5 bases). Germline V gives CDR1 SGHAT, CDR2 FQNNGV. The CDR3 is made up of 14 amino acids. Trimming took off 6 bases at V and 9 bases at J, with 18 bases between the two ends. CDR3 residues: CASSPWTAGGEQFF. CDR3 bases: TGTGCCAGCAGTCCCTGGACTGCTGGAGGTGAGCAGTTCTTC.

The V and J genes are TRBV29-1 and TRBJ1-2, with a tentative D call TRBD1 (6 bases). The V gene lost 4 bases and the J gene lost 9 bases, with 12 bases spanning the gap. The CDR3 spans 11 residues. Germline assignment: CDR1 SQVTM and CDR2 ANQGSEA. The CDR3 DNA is TGCAGCGTTGTAATAGGACAGAGCTACACCTTC. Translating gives CSVVIGQSYTF.

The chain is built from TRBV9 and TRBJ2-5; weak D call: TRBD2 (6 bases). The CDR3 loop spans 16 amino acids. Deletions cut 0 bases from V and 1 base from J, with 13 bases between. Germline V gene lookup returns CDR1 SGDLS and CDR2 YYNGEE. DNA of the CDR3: TGTGCCAGCAGCGTAGGGTCGGCGGGGACCCAAGAGACCCAGTACTTC. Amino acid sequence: CASSVGSAGTQETQYF. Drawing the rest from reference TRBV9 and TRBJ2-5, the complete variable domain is DSGVTQTPKHLITATGQRVTLRCSPRSGDLSVYWYQQSLDQGLQFLIQYYNGEERAKGNILERFSAQQFPDLHSELNLSSLELGDSALYFCASSVGSAGTQETQYFGPGTRLLVL.

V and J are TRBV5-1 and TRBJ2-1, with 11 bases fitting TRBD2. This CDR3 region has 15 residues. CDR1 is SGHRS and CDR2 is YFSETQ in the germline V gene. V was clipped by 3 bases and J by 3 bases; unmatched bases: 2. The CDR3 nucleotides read TGCGCCAGCAGCTCTAGCGGGGGGAACTACAATGAGCAGTTCTTC. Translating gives CASSSSGGNYNEQFF.

The chain's CDR3 is CASSAAGGRVHEQFF. CDR3 coding DNA: TGTGCCAGCAGTGCAGCGGGAGGGCGTGTGCATGAGCAGTTCTTC. This rearrangement joins TRBV25-1 to TRBJ2-1, with 10 bases matching TRBD2. The germline CDR1 and CDR2 sequences are MGHDK and SYGVNS. CDR3 length equals 15 residues. The ends lost 4 bases at V and 8 bases at J; junction bases unmatched: 8.

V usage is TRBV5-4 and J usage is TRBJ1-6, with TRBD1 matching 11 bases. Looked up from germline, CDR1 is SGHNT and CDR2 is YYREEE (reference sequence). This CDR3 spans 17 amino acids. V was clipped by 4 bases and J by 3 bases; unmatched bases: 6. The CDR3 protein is CASSIWTGGIYNSPLHF. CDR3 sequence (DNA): TGTGCCAGCAGCATTTGGACAGGGGGCATCTATAATTCACCCCTCCACTTT. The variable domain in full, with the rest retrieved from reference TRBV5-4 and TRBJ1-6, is ETGVTQSPTHLIKTRGQQVTLRCSSQSGHNTVSWYQQALGQGPQFIFQYYREEENGRGNFPPRFSGLQFPNYSSELNVNALELDDSALYLCASSIWTGGIYNSPLHFGNGTRLTVT.

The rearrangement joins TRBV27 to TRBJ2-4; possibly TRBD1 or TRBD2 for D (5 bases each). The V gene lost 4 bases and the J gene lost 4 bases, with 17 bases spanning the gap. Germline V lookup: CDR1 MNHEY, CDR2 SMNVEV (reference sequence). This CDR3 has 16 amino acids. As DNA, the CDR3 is TGTGCCAGCAGTTCGCCGCTCCGGGACGGGAAAAACATTCAGTACTTC. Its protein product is CASSSPLRDGKNIQYF.

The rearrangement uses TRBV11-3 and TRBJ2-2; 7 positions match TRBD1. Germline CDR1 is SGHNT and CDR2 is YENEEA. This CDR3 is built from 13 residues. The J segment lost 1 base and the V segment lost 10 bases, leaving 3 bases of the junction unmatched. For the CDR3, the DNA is TGTGCCACAAGACAGGGGAACACCGGGGAGCTGTTTTTT. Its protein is CATRQGNTGELFF.

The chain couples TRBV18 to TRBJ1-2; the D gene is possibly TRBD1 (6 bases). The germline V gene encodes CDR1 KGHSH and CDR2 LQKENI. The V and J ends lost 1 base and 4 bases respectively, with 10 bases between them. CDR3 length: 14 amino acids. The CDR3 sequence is CASSPRDIGYGYTF. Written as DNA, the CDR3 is TGTGCCAGCTCACCACGGGACATTGGCTATGGCTACACCTTC.